The subject of this entry is one T cell receptor (beta chain). Its antigen is unknown. The record originates from a study of OX40 agonist ivuxolimab in advanced cancers. The study, taken as a whole, reports: Clonal expansion by week 6 occurred in CD4+ and CD8+ blood T cells (at 0.1 to 3.0 mg/kg).

The V gene's germline CDR1 is LNHDA and CDR2 SQIVND (reference sequence). With V trimmed by 4 bases and J by 0 bases, 5 bases remained unmatched. CDR3 length: 15 amino acids. Repertoires were generated with immunoSEQ multiplex PCR, while TCRdb's copy carries only in-frame clones and drops some. The sample includes fewer than 100,000 clones, 87% of them seen just once. The rearrangement links TRBV19 to TRBJ1-2; 7 nucleotides line up with TRBD1. The sequence was collected from an adult with an advanced solid tumor such as melanoma, head and neck, liver or kidney cancer. Here the sequenced sample was CD4+ or CD8+ T cells sorted from blood, taken in a trial of the OX40 agonist ivuxolimab. The CDR3 coding sequence is TGTGCCAGTAGTACAGACAGGGATTCTAACTATGGCTACACCTTC. Protein: CASSTDRDSNYGYTF.